The entry below gives a single T cell receptor (beta chain) sequence along with its context. The sample belongs to a study of T cells in Graves' hyperthyroidism and ophthalmopathy. Study as a whole: Initial diagnosis, before any treatment, was when peripheral blood was collected.

Amplified regions were TCR beta CDR3 sequences from RNA transcripts. HTBI primers were the set used in a first-round RT-PCR of the TCR CDR3. TCRdb used MiXCR to reprocess the multiplex PCR reads, holding one entry per CDR3 protein. The data hold more than 350,000 distinct CDR3 sequences, with 15% observed a single time. Germline CDR1 and CDR2: SQVTM and ANQGSEA. The CDR3 length is 15 residues. V lost 6 bases and J lost 2; bases outside the gene matches: 7. Sequencing was carried out using blood. This sequence originates from a woman aged 55-70 years with Graves' ophthalmopathy. The rearrangement uses TRBV29-1 and TRBJ1-2, with 12 bases aligning to TRBD1. The CDR3 protein is CSVRDRGQSNYGYTF. CDR3 in DNA: TGCAGCGTACGGGACAGGGGGCAATCGAACTATGGCTACACCTTC.